This T cell receptor beta chain was identified during a study of CD8 T cells in Susac syndrome. Sequencing of TCR beta was performed on blood CD8+ and CD4+ T cells. After extraction with the RNeasy kit, 0.5 to 1 ug of the RNA was reverse transcribed using random hexamers. immunoSEQ multiplex PCR amplified TCR beta CDR3 across 54 Vbeta, 13 Jbeta. Each CDR3 protein gets one entry after TCRdb re-called the immunoSEQ multiplex PCR reads with MiXCR. This sample has over 130,000 distinct CDR3 sequences, with around 93% found just once. With respect to this clonotype: The antigen is unknown.

The V gene end was trimmed by 6 bases and the J gene end by 1 base; junction bases not matched to a gene: 8. From germline, CDR1 is SGHVS and CDR2 FQNEAQ. The CDR3 extends over 15 amino acids. General study findings and limits: The CD4+ T cell repertoires in Susac syndrome did not show any clonal expansion.

The sequenced sample was CD4+ T cells from PBMCs. The origin of this receptor is a human donor with Susac syndrome. V is TRBV7-8 and J is TRBJ2-5, with 7 bases that match TRBD1. The CDR3 nucleotides are TGTGCCAGCAGTACAGGGGACAGCGTCCAAGAGACCCAGTACTTC. Translating gives CASSTGDSVQETQYF.